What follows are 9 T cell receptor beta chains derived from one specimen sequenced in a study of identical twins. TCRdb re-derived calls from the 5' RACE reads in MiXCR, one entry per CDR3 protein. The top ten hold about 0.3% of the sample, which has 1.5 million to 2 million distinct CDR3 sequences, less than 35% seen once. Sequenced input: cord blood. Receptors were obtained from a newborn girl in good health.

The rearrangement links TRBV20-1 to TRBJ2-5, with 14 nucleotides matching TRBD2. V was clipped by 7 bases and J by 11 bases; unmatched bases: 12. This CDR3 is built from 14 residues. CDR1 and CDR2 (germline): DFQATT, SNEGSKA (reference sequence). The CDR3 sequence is CSVETSGRVNEQYF. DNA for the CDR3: TGCAGTGTCGAGACTAGCGGGAGGGTTAATGAGCAGTACTTC.

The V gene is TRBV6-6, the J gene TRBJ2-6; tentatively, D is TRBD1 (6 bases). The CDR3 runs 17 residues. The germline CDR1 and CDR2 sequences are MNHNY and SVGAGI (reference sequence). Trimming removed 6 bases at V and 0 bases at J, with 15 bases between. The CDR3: CASRRSGDHSGANVLTF. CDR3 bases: TGTGCCAGCAGGAGGTCAGGGGACCACTCTGGGGCCAACGTCCTGACTTTC.

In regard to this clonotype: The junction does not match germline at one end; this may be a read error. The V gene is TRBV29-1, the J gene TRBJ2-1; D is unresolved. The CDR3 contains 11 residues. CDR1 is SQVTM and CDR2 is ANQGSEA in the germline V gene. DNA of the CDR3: TGCAGCGTGAATGTTAACAATGAGCGGTTCTTC. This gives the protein CSVNVNNERFF.

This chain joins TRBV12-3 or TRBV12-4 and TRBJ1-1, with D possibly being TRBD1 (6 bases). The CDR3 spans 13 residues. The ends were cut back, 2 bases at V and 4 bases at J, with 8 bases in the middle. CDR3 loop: CASSLYRATEAFF. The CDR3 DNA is TGTGCCAGCAGTTTATACAGGGCCACTGAAGCTTTCTTT.

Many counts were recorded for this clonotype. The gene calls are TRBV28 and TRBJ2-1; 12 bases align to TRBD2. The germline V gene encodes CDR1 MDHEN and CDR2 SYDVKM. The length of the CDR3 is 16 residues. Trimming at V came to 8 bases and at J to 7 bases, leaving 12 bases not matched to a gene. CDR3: CASRLTSGSLRNEQFF. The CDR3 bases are TGTGCCAGCCGACTGACTAGCGGGAGTCTTAGGAATGAGCAGTTCTTC.

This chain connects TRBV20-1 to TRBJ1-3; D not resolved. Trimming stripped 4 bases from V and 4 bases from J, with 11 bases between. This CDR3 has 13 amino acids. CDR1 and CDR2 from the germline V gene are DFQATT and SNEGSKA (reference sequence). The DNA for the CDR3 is TGCAGTGCTAATACGGGCCTGGGAAACACCATATATTTT. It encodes CSANTGLGNTIYF.

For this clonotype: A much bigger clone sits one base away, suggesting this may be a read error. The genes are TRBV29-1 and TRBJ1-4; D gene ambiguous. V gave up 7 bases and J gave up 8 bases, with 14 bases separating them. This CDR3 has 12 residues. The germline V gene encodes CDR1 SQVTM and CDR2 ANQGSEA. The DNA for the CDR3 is TGCAGCGCCGCTAGGGCGGGAGAAAAACTGTTTTTT. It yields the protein CSAARAGEKLFF. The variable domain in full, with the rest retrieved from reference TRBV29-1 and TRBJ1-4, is SAVISQKPSRDICQRGTSLTIQCQVDSQVTMMFWYRQQPGQSLTLIATANQGSEATYESGFVIDKFPISRPNLTFSTLTVSNMSPEDSSIYLCSAARAGEKLFFGSGTQLSVL.

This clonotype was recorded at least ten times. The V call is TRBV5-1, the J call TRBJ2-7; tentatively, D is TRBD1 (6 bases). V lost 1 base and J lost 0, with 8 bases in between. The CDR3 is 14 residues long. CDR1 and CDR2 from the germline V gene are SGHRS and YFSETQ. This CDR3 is CASSLMDSSYEQYF. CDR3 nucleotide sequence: TGCGCCAGCAGCTTGATGGACAGCTCCTACGAGCAGTACTTC.

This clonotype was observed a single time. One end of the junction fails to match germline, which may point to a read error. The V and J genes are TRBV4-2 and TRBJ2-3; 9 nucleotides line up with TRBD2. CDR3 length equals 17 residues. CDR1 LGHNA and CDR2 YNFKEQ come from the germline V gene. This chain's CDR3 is CASSQEQALAGSDTQYF. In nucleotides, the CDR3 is TGTGCCAGCAGTCAAGAACAGGCCCTAGCGGGGTCAGATACGCAGTATTTT.